A single sample is the source of the 8 T cell receptor beta chains below, sequenced in a study of T cells in Graves' hyperthyroidism and ophthalmopathy. Amplification targeted TCR beta CDR3 regions from RNA transcripts. The TCR CDR3 was amplified in a first-round RT-PCR using the HTBI primer set. TCRdb reprocessed the multiplex PCR reads via MiXCR and lists one record per CDR3 protein. The data contain approximately 870,000 distinct CDR3 sequences, over 35% of them seen just once; the ten biggest clones take up more than 7%. Specimen: blood. These receptors were collected from a man between 18 and 35 years old with Graves' hyperthyroidism.

V usage is TRBV7-3 and J usage is TRBJ1-1, with a weak D call TRBD1 (5 bases). CDR3 size: 14 residues. In germline, CDR1 is SGHTA, CDR2 FQGTGA. The V end was cut by 2 bases, the J end by 4 bases, with 11 bases between. The CDR3, as DNA: TGTGCCAGCAGCTTAGTCTCGGGGGGCACTGAAGCTTTCTTT. Translating gives CASSLVSGGTEAFF.

The chain joins TRBV9 to TRBJ1-4; D is possibly TRBD1 (5 bases). CDR3 size: 15 residues. From germline, CDR1 is SGDLS and CDR2 YYNGEE. The ends were cut back, 4 bases at V and 8 bases at J, with 18 bases in the middle. The CDR3 DNA follows: TGTGCCAGCAGCTTGGCCGGCAGGGCAGGGGAAAAACTGTTTTTT. Amino acids: CASSLAGRAGEKLFF.

The chain has TRBV12-3 or TRBV12-4 and TRBJ2-7; D is possibly TRBD1 or TRBD2 (6 bases each). Trimming left V 8 bases short and J 4 bases short, with 15 bases between. This CDR3 contains 13 residues. CDR3 sequence: CASGGPSGYEQYF. In DNA, the CDR3 is TGTGCCAGCGGGGGGCCTTCAGGGTACGAGCAGTACTTC.

Only a few counts were recorded for this clonotype. The genes are TRBV12-3 or TRBV12-4 and TRBJ1-3; D is ambiguous. V lost 3 bases and J lost 4, with 7 bases in between. This CDR3 has 13 amino acids. The CDR3 DNA is TGTGCCAGCAGTTTTCTACAAGGAAACACCATATATTTT. This encodes CASSFLQGNTIYF.

The chain joins TRBV5-1 to TRBJ2-7; 7 nucleotides agree with TRBD2. The CDR3 totals 14 residues. The junction had 7 bases not matched to a gene; V was cut back by 2 bases and J by 5 bases. Germline V gives CDR1 SGHRS, CDR2 YFSETQ. The DNA for the CDR3 is TGCGCCAGCAGCTTCCTAGCGGTCAGCCACGAGCAGTACTTC. Protein: CASSFLAVSHEQYF.

In DNA, the CDR3 is TGTGCCAGCAGCCGGACAGGGGGCGACATCGGGGAGCTGTTTTTT. Encoded protein: CASSRTGGDIGELFF. V and J are TRBV7-9 and TRBJ2-2; TRBD1 agrees at 11 bases. Trimming took 5 bases from V and 7 from J; bases not matched to a gene: 6. There are 15 residues in the CDR3. Germline CDR1 SEHNR, CDR2 FQNEAQ (reference sequence).

This clonotype was observed at least ten times. This sequence joins TRBV7-2 and TRBJ1-2; D is ambiguous. This CDR3 contains 14 residues. The germline V and J ends were trimmed by 0 bases and 7 bases, with 12 bases remaining between them. The V gene's germline CDR1 is SGHTA and CDR2 FQGNSA. CDR3: CASSLALGAGGYTF. Here the CDR3 DNA reads TGTGCCAGCAGCTTAGCGCTCGGAGCAGGTGGCTACACCTTC.

Worth noting for this clonotype: A much larger clone sits a single nucleotide away, making a read error possible. J is TRBJ1-1 and V is TRBV7-2; 10 nucleotides agree with TRBD1. Germline V gene data show CDR1 as SGHTA and CDR2 as FQGNSA. The ends lost 10 bases at V and 5 bases at J; junction bases unmatched: 4. The CDR3 totals 12 residues. The CDR3 here is CAIGTGETEAFF. Written as DNA, the CDR3 is TGTGCCATCGGGACAGGGGAAACTGAAGCTTTCTTT. Full variable domain (missing parts from reference TRBV7-2 and TRBJ1-1): GAGVSQSPSNKVTEKGKDVELRCDPISGHTALYWYRQSLGQGLEFLIYFQGNSAPDKSGLPSDRFSAERTGGSVSTLTIQRTQQEDSAVYLCAIGTGETEAFFGQGTRLTVV.